Below, one TCR beta chain is given with its context. Its antigen is currently unknown. This entry belongs to a study of tumor-infiltrating lymphocytes in localized non-small cell lung cancer. The overall study: Tumor tissue and non-adjacent uninvolved lung came from each patient.

Findings and limits, study-wide: Tumors had more T cell infiltration than uninvolved lung, per TCRbeta sequencing and CD3 counts. T-cell fraction did not differ between immunotypes IM1 and IM2.

Assay used: immunoSEQ multiplex PCR; TCRdb lists only in-frame clones, some missing. Seen here are some 15,000 clones, about 84% observed once, and the top ten hold approximately 10%. The CDR3 covers 16 residues. Trimming pared 6 bases from V and 5 bases from J, leaving 22 bases between. The V gene's germline CDR1 is SEHNR and CDR2 FQNEAQ (reference sequence). The receptor comes from a human donor with non-small cell lung cancer. Sample: uninvolved lung tissue not adjacent to the tumor. This rearrangement joins TRBV7-9 to TRBJ2-5; D is perhaps TRBD2 (6 bases). Here the CDR3 reads CASRGPWNARGETQYF. The CDR3 region has the DNA TGTGCCAGCAGGGGACCCTGGAACGCACGGGGGGAGACCCAGTACTTC.